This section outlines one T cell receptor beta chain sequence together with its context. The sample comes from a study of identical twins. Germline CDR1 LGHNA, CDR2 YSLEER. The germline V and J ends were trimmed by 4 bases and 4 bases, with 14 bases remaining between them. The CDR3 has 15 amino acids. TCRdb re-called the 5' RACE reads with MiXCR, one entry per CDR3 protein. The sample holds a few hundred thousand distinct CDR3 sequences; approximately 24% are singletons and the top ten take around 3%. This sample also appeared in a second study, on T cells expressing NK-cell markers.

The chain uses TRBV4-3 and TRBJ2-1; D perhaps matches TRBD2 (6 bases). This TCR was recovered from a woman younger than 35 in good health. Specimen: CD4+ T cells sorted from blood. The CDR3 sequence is CASSRAGTLYNEQFF. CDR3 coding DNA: TGCGCCAGCAGCCGAGCCGGGACTTTGTACAATGAGCAGTTCTTC.